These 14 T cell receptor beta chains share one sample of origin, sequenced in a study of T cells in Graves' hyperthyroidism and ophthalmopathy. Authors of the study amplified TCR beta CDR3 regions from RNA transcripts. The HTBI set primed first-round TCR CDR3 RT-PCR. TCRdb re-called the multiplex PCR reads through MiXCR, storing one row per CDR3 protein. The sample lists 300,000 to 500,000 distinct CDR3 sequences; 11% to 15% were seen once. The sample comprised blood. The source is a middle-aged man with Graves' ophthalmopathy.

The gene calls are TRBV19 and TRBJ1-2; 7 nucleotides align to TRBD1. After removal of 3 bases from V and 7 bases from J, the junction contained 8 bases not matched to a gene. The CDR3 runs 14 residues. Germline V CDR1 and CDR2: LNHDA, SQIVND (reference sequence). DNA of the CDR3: TGTGCCAGTAGTATCGACAGGGCGGGTGGTGGCTACACCTTC. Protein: CASSIDRAGGGYTF.

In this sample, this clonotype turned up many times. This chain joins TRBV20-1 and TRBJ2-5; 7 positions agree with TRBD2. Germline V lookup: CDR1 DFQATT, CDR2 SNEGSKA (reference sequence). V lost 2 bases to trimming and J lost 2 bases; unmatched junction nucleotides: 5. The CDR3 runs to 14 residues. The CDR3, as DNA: TGCAGTGCTAGAAATCCTAGCGGACAAGAGACCCAGTACTTC. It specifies CSARNPSGQETQYF.

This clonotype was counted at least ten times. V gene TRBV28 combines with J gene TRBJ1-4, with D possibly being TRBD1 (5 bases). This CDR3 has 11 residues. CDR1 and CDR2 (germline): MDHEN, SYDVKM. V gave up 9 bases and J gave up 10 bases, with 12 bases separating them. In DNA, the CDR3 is TGTGCCAGTAGAGAGACAGTAAAACTGTTTTTT. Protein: CASRETVKLFF.

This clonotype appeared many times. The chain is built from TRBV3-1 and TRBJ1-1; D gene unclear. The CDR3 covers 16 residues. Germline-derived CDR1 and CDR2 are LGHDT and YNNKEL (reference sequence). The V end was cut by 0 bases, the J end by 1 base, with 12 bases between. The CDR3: CASSQEGRRANTEAFF. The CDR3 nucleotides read TGTGCCAGCAGCCAAGAAGGGAGGCGGGCGAACACTGAAGCTTTCTTT.

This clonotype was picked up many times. CDR3 residues: CASSQRGTNSYNEQFF. For the CDR3, the DNA is TGTGCCAGCAGTCAGCGAGGGACAAATTCCTACAATGAGCAGTTCTTC. The genes are TRBV27 and TRBJ2-1; D is possibly TRBD1 (6 bases). V was trimmed by 5 bases and J by 1 base, leaving 15 bases between them. Germline V gives CDR1 MNHEY, CDR2 SMNVEV (reference sequence). The CDR3 contains 16 residues.

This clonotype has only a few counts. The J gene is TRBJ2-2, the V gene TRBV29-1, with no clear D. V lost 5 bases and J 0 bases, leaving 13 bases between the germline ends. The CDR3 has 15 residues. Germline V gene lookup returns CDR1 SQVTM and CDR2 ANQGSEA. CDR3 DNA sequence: TGCAGCGTTATTTCCGCAACAACGAACACCGGGGAGCTGTTTTTT. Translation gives CSVISATTNTGELFF.

The CDR3 is CASSPQGRETQYF. In DNA, the CDR3 is TGTGCCAGCAGCCCACAGGGCCGAGAGACCCAGTACTTC. The rearrangement joins TRBV7-9 to TRBJ2-5; a weak D match, TRBD1 (6 bases). This CDR3 spans 13 amino acids. The V gene's germline CDR1 is SEHNR and CDR2 FQNEAQ (reference sequence). V was trimmed by 5 bases and J by 4 bases, leaving 11 bases between them.

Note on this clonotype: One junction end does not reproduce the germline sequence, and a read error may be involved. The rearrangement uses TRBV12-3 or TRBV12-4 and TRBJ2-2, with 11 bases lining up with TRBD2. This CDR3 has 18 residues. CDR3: CASSIAGGPLRDTGELFF. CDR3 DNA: TGTGCCAGCAGTATAGCGGGAGGGCCACTTAGGGACACCGGGGAGCTGTTTTTT.

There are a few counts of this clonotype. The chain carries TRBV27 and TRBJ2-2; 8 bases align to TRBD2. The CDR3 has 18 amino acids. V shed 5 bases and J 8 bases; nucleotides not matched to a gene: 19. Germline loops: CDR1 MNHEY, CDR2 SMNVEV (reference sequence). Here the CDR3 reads CASSPLPLAGKISGELFF. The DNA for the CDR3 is TGTGCCAGCAGTCCTCTTCCTTTAGCGGGAAAGATTTCAGGGGAGCTGTTTTTT.

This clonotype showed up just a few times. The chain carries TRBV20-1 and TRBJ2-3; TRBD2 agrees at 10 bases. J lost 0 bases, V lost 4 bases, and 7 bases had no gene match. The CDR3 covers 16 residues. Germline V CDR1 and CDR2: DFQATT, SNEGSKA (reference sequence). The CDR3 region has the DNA TGCAGTGCTATTCTAGCGGGAGAGTTTAGCACAGATACGCAGTATTTT. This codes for CSAILAGEFSTDTQYF.

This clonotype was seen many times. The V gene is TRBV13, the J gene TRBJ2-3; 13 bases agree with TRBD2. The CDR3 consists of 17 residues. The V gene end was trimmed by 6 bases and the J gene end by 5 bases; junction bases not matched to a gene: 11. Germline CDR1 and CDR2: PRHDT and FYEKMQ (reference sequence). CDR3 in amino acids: CASRRRRLAGGVDTQYF. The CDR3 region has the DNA TGTGCCAGCAGGAGACGACGACTAGCGGGAGGTGTAGATACGCAGTATTTT.

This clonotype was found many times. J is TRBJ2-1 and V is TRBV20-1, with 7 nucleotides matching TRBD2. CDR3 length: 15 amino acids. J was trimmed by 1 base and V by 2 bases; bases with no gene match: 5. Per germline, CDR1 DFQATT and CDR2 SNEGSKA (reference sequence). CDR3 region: CSARTSVGSYNEQFF. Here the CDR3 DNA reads TGCAGTGCTAGAACTAGCGTGGGTTCCTACAATGAGCAGTTCTTC.

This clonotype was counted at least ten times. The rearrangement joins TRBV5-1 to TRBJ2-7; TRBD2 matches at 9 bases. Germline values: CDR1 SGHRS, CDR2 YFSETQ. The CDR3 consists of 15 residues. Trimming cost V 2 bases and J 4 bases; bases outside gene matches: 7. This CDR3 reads CASSLFSGSGYEQYF. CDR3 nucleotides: TGCGCCAGCAGCTTATTTAGCGGGAGTGGGTACGAGCAGTACTTC.

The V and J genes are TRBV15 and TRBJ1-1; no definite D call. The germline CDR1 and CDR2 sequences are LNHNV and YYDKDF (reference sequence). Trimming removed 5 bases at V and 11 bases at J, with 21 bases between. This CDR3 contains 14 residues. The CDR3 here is CATSATRAVLSAFF. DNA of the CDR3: TGTGCCACCAGCGCTACTCGGGCCGTTCTGTCTGCTTTCTTT.